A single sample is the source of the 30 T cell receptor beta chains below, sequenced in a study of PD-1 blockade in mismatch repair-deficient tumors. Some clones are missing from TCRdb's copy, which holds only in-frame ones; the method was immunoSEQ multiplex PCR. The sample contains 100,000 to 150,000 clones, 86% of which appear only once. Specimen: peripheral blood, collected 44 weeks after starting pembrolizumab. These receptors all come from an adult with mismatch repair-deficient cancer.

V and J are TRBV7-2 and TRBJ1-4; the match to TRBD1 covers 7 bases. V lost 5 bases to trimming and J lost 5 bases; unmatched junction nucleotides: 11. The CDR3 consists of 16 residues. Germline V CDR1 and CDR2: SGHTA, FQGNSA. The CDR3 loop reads CASSKPYGTDNEKLFF. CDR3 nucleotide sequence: TGTGCCAGCAGCAAGCCCTACGGGACAGACAATGAAAAACTGTTTTTT.

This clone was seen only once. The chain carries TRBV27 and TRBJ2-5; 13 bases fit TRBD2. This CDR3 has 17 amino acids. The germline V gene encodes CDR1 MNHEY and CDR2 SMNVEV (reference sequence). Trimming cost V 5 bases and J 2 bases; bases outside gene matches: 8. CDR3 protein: CASSKGTSGTLQETQYF. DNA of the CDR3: TGTGCCAGCAGTAAAGGGACTAGCGGGACGTTACAAGAGACCCAGTACTTC.

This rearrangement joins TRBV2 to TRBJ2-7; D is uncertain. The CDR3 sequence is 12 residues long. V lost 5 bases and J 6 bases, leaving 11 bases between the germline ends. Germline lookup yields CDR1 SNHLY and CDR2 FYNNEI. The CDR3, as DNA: TGTGCCAGCAGTAAACGACCTATCGAGCAGTACTTC. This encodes CASSKRPIEQYF.

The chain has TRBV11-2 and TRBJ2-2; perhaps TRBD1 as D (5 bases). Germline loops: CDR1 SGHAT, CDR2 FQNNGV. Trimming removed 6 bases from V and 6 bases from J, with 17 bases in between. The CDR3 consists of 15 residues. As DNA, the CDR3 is TGTGCCAGCAGAAGGGGCAGGGATAGATCCGGGGAGCTGTTTTTT. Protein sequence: CASRRGRDRSGELFF.

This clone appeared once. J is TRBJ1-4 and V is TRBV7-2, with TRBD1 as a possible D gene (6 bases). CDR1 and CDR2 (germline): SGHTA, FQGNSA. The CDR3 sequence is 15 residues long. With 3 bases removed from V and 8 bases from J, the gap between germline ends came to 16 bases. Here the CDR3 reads CASSFEGTGGEKLFF. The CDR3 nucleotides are TGTGCCAGCAGCTTCGAGGGGACCGGGGGCGAAAAACTGTTTTTT. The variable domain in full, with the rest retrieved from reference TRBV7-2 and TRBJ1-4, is GAGVSQSPSNKVTEKGKDVELRCDPISGHTALYWYRQSLGQGLEFLIYFQGNSAPDKSGLPSDRFSAERTGGSVSTLTIQRTQQEDSAVYLCASSFEGTGGEKLFFGSGTQLSVL.

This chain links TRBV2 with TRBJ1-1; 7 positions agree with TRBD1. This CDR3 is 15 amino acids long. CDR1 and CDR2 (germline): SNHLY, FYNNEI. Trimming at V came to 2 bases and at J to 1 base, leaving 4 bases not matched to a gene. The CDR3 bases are TGTGCCAGCAGTGAATACAGGGGAACGAACACTGAAGCTTTCTTT. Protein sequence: CASSEYRGTNTEAFF.

The CDR3 reads CASQSGATEAFF. The CDR3 DNA reads TGCGCCAGCCAGTCTGGCGCGACTGAAGCTTTCTTT. This chain links TRBV10-2 with TRBJ1-1, with D unclear. The V gene lost 8 bases and the J gene lost 5 bases, with 12 bases spanning the gap. This CDR3 comprises 12 residues. Germline lookup yields CDR1 WSHSY and CDR2 SAAADI.

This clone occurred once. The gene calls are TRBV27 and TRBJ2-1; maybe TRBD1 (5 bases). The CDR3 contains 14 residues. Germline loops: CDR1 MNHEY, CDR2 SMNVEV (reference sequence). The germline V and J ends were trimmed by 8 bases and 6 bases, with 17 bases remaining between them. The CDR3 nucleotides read TGTGCCAGCGGCGTTGGCAGGGCGAGCAATGAGCAGTTCTTC. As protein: CASGVGRASNEQFF.

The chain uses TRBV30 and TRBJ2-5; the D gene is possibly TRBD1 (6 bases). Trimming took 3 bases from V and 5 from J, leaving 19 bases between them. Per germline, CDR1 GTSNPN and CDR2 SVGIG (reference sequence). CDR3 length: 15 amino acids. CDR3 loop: CAWRTRTVLRETQYF. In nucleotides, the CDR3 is TGTGCCTGGAGGACTCGGACAGTTCTGCGGGAGACCCAGTACTTC.

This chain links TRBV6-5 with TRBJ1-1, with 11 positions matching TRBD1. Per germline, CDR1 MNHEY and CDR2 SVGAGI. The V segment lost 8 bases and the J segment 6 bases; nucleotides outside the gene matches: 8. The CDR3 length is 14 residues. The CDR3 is CASWSGQGDPEAFF. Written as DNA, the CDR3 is TGTGCCAGCTGGTCGGGACAGGGGGATCCTGAAGCTTTCTTT.

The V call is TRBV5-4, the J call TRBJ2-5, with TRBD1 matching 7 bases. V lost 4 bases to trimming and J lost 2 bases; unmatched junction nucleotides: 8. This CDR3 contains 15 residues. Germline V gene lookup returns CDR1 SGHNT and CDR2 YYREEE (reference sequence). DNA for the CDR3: TGTGCCAGCAGCCAACCGGGACAGCCACAAGAGACCCAGTACTTC. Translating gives CASSQPGQPQETQYF. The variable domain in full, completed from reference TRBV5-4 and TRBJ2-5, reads ETGVTQSPTHLIKTRGQQVTLRCSSQSGHNTVSWYQQALGQGPQFIFQYYREEENGRGNFPPRFSGLQFPNYSSELNVNALELDDSALYLCASSQPGQPQETQYFGPGTRLLVL.

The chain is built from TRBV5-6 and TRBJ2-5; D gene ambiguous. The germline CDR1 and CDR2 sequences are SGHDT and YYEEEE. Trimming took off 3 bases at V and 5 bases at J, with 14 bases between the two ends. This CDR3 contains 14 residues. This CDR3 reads CASSSGYGWETQYF. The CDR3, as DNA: TGTGCCAGCAGCTCCGGATATGGGTGGGAGACCCAGTACTTC.

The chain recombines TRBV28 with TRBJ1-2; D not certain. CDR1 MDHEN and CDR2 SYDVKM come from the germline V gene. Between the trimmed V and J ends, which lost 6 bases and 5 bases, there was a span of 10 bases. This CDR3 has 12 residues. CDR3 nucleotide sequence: TGTGCCAGCAGGGACGGCGGTTATGGCTACACCTTC. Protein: CASRDGGYGYTF.

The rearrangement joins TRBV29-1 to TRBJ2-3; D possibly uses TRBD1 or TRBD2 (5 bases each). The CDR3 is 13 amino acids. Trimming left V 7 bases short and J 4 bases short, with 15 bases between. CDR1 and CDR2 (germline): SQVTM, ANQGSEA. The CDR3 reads CSGGTVGADTQYF. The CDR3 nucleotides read TGCAGCGGAGGGACCGTCGGGGCAGATACGCAGTATTTT.

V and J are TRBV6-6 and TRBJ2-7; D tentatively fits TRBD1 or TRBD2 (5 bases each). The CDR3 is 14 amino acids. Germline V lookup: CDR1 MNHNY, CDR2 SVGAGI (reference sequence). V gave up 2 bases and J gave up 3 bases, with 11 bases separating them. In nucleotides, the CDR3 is TGTGCCAGCAGTTACCAAGCAGGGAGCTACGAGCAGTACTTC. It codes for CASSYQAGSYEQYF.

CDR3 region: CASSQDGWGGNQPQHF. The CDR3, as DNA: TGCGCCAGCAGCCAAGATGGGTGGGGGGGAAATCAGCCCCAGCATTTT. The chain combines TRBV4-3 with TRBJ1-5; D may be TRBD1 (5 bases). The CDR3 is made up of 16 amino acids. V was clipped by 0 bases and J by 4 bases, with 13 bases between them. Germline CDR1 LGHNA, CDR2 YSLEER.

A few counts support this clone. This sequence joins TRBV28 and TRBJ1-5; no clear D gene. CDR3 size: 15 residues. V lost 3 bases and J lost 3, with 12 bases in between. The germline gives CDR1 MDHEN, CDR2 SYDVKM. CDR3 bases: TGTGCCAGCAGTTTGGTGGGCGGAGCCAATCAGCCCCAGCATTTT. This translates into CASSLVGGANQPQHF.

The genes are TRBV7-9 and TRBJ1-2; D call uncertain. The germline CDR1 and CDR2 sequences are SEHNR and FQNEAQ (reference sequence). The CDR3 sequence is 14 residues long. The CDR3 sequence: CATKAQERDYGYTF. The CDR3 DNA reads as TGTGCAACTAAAGCCCAGGAGAGGGACTATGGCTACACCTTC.

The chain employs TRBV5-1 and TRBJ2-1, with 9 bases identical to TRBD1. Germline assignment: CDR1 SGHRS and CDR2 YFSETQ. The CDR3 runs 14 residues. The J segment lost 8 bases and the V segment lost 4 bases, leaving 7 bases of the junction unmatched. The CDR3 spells CASSPGQGWYEQFF. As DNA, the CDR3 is TGCGCCAGCAGCCCGGGACAGGGATGGTATGAGCAGTTCTTC. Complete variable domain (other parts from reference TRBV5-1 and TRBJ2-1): KAGVTQTPRYLIKTRGQQVTLSCSPISGHRSVSWYQQTPGQGLQFLFEYFSETQRNKGNFPGRFSGRQFSNSRSEMNVSTLELGDSALYLCASSPGQGWYEQFFGPGTRLTVL.

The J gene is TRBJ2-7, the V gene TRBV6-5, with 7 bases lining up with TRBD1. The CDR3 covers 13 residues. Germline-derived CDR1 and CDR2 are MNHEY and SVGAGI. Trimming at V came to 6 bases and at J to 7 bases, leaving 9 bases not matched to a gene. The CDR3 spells CASSDPTGREQYF. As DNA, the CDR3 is TGTGCCAGCAGCGACCCGACAGGGCGGGAGCAGTACTTC.

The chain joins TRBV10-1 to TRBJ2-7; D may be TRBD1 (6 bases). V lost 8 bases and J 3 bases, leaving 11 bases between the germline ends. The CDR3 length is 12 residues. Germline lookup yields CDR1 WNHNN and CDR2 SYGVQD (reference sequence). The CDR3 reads CASPGHFYEQYF. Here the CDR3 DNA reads TGCGCCAGCCCGGGACACTTCTACGAGCAGTACTTC.

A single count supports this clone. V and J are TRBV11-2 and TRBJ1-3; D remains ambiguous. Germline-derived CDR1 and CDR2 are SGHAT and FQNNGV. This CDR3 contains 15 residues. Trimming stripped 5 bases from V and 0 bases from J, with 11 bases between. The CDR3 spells CASSQEALSGNTIYF. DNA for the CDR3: TGTGCCAGCAGCCAGGAAGCCCTCTCTGGAAACACCATATATTTT. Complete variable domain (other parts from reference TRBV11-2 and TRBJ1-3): EAGVAQSPRYKIIEKRQSVAFWCNPISGHATLYWYQQILGQGPKLLIQFQNNGVVDDSQLPKDRFSAERLKGVDSTLKIQPAKLEDSAVYLCASSQEALSGNTIYFGEGSWLTVV.

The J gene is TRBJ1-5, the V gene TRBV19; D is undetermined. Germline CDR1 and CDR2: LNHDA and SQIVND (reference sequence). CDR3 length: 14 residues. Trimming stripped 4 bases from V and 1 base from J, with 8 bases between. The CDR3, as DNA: TGTGCCAGTAGTACCACCGGGAGCAATCAGCCCCAGCATTTT. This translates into CASSTTGSNQPQHF.

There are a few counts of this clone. Written as DNA, the CDR3 is TGCGCCAGCCGCCCTGGAGGGGGCCTTCTCACCGCCTACGAGCAGTACTTC. Its protein product is CASRPGGGLLTAYEQYF. The chain combines TRBV10-2 with TRBJ2-7; maybe TRBD1 (7 bases). This CDR3 is 17 amino acids long. Deletions cut 8 bases from V and 2 bases from J, with 25 bases between. Looked up from germline, CDR1 is WSHSY and CDR2 is SAAADI.

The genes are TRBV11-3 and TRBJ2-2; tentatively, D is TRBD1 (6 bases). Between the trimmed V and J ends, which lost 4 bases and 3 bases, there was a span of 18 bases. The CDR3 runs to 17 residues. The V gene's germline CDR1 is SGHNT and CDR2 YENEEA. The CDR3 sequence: CASSSYKQGRYTGELFF. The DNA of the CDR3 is TGTGCCAGCAGCTCTTACAAACAGGGACGCTACACCGGGGAGCTGTTTTTT.

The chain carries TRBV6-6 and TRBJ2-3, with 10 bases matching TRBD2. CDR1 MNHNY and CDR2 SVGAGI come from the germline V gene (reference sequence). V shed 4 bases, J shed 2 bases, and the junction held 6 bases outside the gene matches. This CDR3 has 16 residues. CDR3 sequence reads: CASSLGLADYTDTQYF. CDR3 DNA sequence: TGTGCCAGCAGTTTAGGACTAGCGGATTACACAGATACGCAGTATTTT.

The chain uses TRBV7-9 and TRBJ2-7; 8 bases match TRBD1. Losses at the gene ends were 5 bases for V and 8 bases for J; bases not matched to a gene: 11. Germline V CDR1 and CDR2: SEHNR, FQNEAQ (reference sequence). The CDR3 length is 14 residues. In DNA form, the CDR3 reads TGTGCCAGCAGCGATAGACAGGGGCCCACCCAGCAGTACTTC. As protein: CASSDRQGPTQQYF.

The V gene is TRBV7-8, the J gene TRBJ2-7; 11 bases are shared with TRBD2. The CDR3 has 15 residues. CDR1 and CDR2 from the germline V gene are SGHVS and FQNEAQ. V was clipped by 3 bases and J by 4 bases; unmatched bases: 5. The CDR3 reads CASSFRLAGKYEQYF. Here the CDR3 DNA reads TGTGCCAGCAGCTTCCGACTAGCGGGAAAATACGAGCAGTACTTC.

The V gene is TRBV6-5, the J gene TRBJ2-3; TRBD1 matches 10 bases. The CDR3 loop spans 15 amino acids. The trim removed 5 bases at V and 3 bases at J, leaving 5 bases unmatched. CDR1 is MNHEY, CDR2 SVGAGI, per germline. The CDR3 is CASSRGQGWTDTQYF. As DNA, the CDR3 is TGTGCCAGCAGTCGGGGACAGGGGTGGACAGATACGCAGTATTTT.

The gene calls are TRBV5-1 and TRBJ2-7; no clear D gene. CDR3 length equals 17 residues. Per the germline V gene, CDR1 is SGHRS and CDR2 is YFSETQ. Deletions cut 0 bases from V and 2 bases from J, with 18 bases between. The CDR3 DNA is TGCGCCAGCAGCTTGGATGTGCGTACAAAAGTTACCTACGAGCAGTACTTC. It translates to CASSLDVRTKVTYEQYF. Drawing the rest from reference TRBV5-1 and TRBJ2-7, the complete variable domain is KAGVTQTPRYLIKTRGQQVTLSCSPISGHRSVSWYQQTPGQGLQFLFEYFSETQRNKGNFPGRFSGRQFSNSRSEMNVSTLELGDSALYLCASSLDVRTKVTYEQYFGPGTRLTVT.